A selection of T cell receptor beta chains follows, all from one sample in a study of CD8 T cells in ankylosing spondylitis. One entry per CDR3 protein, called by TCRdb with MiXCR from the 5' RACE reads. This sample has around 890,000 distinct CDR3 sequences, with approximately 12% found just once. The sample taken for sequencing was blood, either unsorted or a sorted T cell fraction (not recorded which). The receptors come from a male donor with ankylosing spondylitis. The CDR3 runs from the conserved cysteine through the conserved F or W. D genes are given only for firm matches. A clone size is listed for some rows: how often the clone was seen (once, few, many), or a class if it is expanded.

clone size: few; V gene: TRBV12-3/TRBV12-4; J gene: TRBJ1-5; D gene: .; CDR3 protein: CASSLASEQPQHF; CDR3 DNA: TGTGCCAGCAGTTTAGCGTCTGAGCAGCCCCAGCATTTT
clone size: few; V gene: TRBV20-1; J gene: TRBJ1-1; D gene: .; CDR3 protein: CSARDRWITEAFF; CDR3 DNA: TGCAGTGCGCGAGACAGGTGGATCACTGAAGCTTTCTTT
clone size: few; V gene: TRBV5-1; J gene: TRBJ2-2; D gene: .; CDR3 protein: CASSFRLVVAGELFF; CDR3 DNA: TGCGCCAGCAGCTTCCGACTAGTGGTGGCCGGGGAGCTGTTTTTT
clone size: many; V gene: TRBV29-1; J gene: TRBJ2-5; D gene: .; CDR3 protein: CSVETDGETQYF; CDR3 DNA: TGCAGCGTTGAAACGGATGGGGAGACCCAGTACTTC
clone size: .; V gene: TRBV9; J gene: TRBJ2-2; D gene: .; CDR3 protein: CASSPDPHTGELFF; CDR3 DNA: TGTGCCAGCAGCCCCGACCCCCACACCGGGGAGCTGTTTTTT
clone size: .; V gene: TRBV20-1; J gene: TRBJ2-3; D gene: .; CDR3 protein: CSARGQLANTDTQYF; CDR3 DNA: TGCAGTGCTAGAGGACAACTAGCTAACACGGATACGCAGTATTTT
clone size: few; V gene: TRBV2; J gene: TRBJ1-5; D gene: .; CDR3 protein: CASSEHRVYSNQPQHF; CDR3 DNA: TGTGCCAGCAGTGAACACAGGGTCTATAGCAATCAGCCCCAGCATTTT
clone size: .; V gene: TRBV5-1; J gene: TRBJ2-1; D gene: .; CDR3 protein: CASSPQLAGEQFF; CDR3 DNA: TGCGCCAGCAGCCCACAATTGGCGGGGGAGCAGTTCTTC
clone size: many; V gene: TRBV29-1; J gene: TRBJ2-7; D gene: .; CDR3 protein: CSVEDVQSYEQYF; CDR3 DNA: TGCAGCGTTGAAGACGTACAGAGCTACGAGCAGTACTTC
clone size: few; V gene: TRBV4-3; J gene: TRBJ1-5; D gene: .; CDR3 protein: CASSQEGLSNQPQHF; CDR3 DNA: TGCGCCAGCAGCCAAGAGGGACTCAGCAATCAGCCCCAGCATTTT
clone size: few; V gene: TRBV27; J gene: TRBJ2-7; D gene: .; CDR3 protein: CASSLNGNSYEQYF; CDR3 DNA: TGTGCCAGCAGTTTGAACGGAAACTCCTACGAGCAGTACTTC
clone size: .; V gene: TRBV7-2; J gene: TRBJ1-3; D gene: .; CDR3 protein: CASSPQTGNTIYF; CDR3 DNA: TGTGCCAGCAGCCCTCAGACCGGAAACACCATATATTTT
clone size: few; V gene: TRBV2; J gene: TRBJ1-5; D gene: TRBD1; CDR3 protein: CASIPDRVFGQPQHF; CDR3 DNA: TGTGCCAGCATACCGGACAGGGTATTCGGTCAGCCCCAGCATTTT
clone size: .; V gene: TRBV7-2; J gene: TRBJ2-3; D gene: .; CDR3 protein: CASSPRTDTTQYF; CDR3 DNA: TGTGCCAGCAGCCCACGGACAGATACTACGCAGTATTTT
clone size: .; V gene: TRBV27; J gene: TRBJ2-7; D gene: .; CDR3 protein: CASSPYREGLREQYF; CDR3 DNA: TGTGCCAGCAGTCCCTACAGAGAAGGGTTGCGCGAGCAGTACTTC
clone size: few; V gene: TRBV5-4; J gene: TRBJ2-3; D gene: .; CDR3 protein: CASSAGKGSDTQYF; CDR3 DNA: TGTGCCAGCAGCGCTGGGAAGGGATCAGATACGCAGTATTTT
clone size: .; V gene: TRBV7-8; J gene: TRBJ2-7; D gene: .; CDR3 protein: CASSLRLDRYEQYF; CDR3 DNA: TGTGCCAGCAGCTTACGCCTCGACCGTTACGAGCAGTACTTC
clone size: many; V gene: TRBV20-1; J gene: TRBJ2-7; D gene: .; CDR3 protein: CSARVQTYEQYF; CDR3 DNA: TGCAGTGCTAGAGTACAGACCTACGAGCAGTACTTC
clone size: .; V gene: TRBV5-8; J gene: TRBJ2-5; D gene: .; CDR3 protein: CASRPGSTMEETQYF; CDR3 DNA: TGTGCCAGCAGACCGGGCTCAACTATGGAGGAGACCCAGTACTTC
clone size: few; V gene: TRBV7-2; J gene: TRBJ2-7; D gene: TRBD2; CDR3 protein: CASSSRTSGTDYEQYF; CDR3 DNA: TGTGCCAGCAGCTCCCGGACTAGCGGGACCGACTACGAGCAGTACTTC
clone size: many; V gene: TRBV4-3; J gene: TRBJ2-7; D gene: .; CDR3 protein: CASSQEAYYEQYF; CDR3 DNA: TGCGCCAGCAGCCAAGAGGCCTACTACGAGCAGTACTTC
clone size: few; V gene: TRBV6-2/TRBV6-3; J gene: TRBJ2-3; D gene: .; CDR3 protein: CASSYGSRTDTQYF; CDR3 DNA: TGTGCCAGCAGTTACGGATCCCGCACAGATACGCAGTATTTT
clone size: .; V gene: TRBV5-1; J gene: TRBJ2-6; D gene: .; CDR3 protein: CASSLPRSAGLVGPSGANVLTF; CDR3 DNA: TGCGCCAGCAGCTTGCCAAGATCAGCGGGCCTGGTAGGTCCATCTGGGGCCAACGTCCTGACTTTC
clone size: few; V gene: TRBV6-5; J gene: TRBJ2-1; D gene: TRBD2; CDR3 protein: CASSYSSLAGVYNEQFF; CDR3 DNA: TGTGCCAGCAGTTACTCGAGTCTAGCGGGAGTTTACAATGAGCAGTTCTTC
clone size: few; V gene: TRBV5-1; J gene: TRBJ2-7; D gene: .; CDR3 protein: CASSRETPYEQYF; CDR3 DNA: TGCGCCAGCAGCCGAGAGACTCCCTACGAGCAGTACTTC
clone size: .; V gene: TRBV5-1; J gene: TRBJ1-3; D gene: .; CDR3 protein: CASSLTIQSENTIYF; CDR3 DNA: TGCGCCAGCAGCTTGACAATCCAGAGCGAGAACACCATATATTTT
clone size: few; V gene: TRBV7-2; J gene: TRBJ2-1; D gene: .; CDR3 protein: CASSLVALQFF; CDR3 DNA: TGTGCCAGCAGCTTAGTAGCCTTGCAGTTCTTC
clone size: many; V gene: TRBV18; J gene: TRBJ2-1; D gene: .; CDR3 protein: CASSPGVGESEQFF; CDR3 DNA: TGTGCCAGCTCACCGGGAGTGGGGGAGTCTGAGCAGTTCTTC
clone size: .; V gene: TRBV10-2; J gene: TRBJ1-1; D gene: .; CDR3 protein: CASSDKTNTEAFF; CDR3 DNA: TGCGCCAGCAGTGATAAGACGAACACTGAAGCTTTCTTT
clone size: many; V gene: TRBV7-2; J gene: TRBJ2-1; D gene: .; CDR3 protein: CASSLDRGGYNEQFF; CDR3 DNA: TGTGCCAGCAGCTTAGACAGGGGAGGGTACAATGAGCAGTTCTTC
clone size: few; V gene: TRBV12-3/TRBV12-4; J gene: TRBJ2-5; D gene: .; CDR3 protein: CASSTVGTQYF; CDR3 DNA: TGTGCCAGCAGCACGGTGGGGACCCAGTACTTC
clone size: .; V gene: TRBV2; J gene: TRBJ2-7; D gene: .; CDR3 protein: CASSEWRIGRGSSYEQYF; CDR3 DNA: TGTGCCAGCAGTGAATGGAGGATCGGGCGGGGCAGCTCCTACGAGCAGTACTTC
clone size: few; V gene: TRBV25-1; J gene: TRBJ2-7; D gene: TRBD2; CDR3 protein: CASSEYVAGSYEQYF; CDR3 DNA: TGTGCCAGCAGTGAATACGTAGCGGGGTCCTACGAGCAGTACTTC
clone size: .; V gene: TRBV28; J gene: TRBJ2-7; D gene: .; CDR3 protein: CASSDPGTAGYEQYF; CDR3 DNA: TGTGCCAGCAGCGACCCGGGGACCGCTGGCTACGAGCAGTACTTC
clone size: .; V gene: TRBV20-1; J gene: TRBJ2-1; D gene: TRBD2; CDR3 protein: CSAISGSNYNEQFF; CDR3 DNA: TGCAGTGCTATTAGCGGGAGTAACTACAATGAGCAGTTCTTC